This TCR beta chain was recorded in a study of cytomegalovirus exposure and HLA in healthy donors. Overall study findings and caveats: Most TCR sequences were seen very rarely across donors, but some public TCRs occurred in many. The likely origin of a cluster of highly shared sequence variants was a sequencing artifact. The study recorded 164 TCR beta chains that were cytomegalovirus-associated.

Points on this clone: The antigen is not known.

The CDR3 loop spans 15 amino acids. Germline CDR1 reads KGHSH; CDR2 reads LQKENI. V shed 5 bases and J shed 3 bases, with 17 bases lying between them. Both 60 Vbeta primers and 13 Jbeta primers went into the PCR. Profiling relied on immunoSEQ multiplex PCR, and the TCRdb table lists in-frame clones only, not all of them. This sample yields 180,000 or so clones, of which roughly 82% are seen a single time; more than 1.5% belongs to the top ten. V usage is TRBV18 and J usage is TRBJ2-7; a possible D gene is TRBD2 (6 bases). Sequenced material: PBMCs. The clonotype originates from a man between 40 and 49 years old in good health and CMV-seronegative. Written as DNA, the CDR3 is TGTGCCAGCTCAGGAGGGACGGGCCCAAACTACGAGCAGTACTTC. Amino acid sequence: CASSGGTGPNYEQYF.